This T cell receptor (beta chain) emerged from a study of blood T cell repertoires in COVID-19. As for the study in general: COVID-19 samples collected from the United States, Italy and Spain covered acute and convalescent phases. Sources were T cells, B-cell-depleted T cells, or PBMCs; the material itself was cDNA or gDNA.

As originally analysed: Amplification with reference gene primers provided the estimates of nucleated cell counts. The assay was immunoSEQ multiplex PCR, and TCRdb's table has in-frame clones only and misses some. For V, J and clone size, that table is used; D and trimming come from the DNA. The sample contains roughly 100,000 clones, 85% of which appear only once. Germline V CDR1 and CDR2: KGHSH, LQKENI. This CDR3 spans 13 amino acids. Trimming pared 3 bases from V and 0 bases from J, leaving 6 bases between. V gene TRBV18 combines with J gene TRBJ2-7; D uncertain. The material sequenced was peripheral blood. The receptor was isolated from a woman aged 70-85 years with active or convalescent COVID-19. CDR3 in amino acids: CASSPPGSYEQYF. The CDR3 DNA follows: TGTGCCAGCTCACCGCCAGGCTCCTACGAGCAGTACTTC.